These T cell receptor beta chains were read from a single sample in a study of blood T cell repertoires in COVID-19. Clones were read by immunoSEQ multiplex PCR, and TCRdb kept only the in-frame ones, dropping some. The sample has over 25,000 clones; 75% to 90% are singletons. Sequenced: peripheral blood. These TCRs come from a man aged 65-85 years with active COVID-19. Each CDR3 is given with its conserved first and last residue. The D gene is left open where the match is weak. Clone size is not always given. Where it is, it says once, few, many or a class for expanded clones.

J: TRBJ2-5; V: TRBV21-1; size: -; D: -; CDR3: CASRGLAGGQETQYF
J: TRBJ2-7; V: TRBV11-3; size: once; D: -; CDR3: CASSLDLSYEQYF
J: TRBJ2-3; V: TRBV24-1; size: -; D: TRBD1; CDR3: CATSDLGQGAITDTQYF
J: TRBJ1-5; V: TRBV4-1; size: many; D: -; CDR3: CASRLSDPSNQPQHF
J: TRBJ2-7; V: TRBV18; size: -; D: TRBD2; CDR3: CASSPLGLADYEQYF
J: TRBJ2-1; V: TRBV12-3/TRBV12-4; size: once; D: -; CDR3: CATCEGAREQFF
J: TRBJ1-5; V: TRBV5-4; size: -; D: -; CDR3: CASSDRTGFNQPQHF
J: TRBJ2-1; V: TRBV14; size: -; D: TRBD1; CDR3: CASSQGPGQGPNEQFF
J: TRBJ1-6; V: TRBV12-3/TRBV12-4; size: -; D: -; CDR3: CASSPGETALHF
J: TRBJ2-7; V: TRBV19; size: -; D: TRBD1; CDR3: CASSISGTGDYEQYF
J: TRBJ1-1; V: TRBV7-2; size: -; D: -; CDR3: CASSSPGRVDGAFF
J: TRBJ2-7; V: TRBV10-3; size: -; D: TRBD1; CDR3: CAITRQGGEQYF
J: TRBJ2-1; V: TRBV7-3; size: -; D: -; CDR3: CASSLIRDNEQFF
J: TRBJ1-2; V: TRBV6-5; size: -; D: -; CDR3: CASSYSETGPYGYTF
J: TRBJ2-2; V: TRBV7-8; size: -; D: -; CDR3: CASSRTGSGTGELFF
J: TRBJ2-2; V: TRBV7-6; size: -; D: TRBD2; CDR3: CASSPGLAGGTGELFF
J: TRBJ2-1; V: TRBV19; size: -; D: TRBD1; CDR3: CASSIEAGQGTNEQFF
J: TRBJ2-1; V: TRBV5-8; size: -; D: TRBD2; CDR3: CASRSSGGASWNEQFF
J: TRBJ2-7; V: TRBV5-6; size: -; D: TRBD2; CDR3: CASSLGPGLASEQYF
J: TRBJ1-2; V: TRBV7-3; size: -; D: -; CDR3: CASSDRLGGGYTF
J: TRBJ1-2; V: TRBV7-3; size: few; D: TRBD1; CDR3: CASSPQGQPPTF
J: TRBJ2-7; V: TRBV7-9; size: -; D: -; CDR3: CASSLAGGYEQYF
J: TRBJ1-6; V: TRBV27; size: -; D: TRBD1; CDR3: CAKGQGSGPLHF
J: TRBJ2-7; V: TRBV30; size: few; D: TRBD1; CDR3: CAWSLSLGTGAYEQYF
J: TRBJ1-3; V: TRBV6-1; size: once; D: -; CDR3: CASSDVAGGNTIYF
J: TRBJ2-1; V: TRBV5-6; size: -; D: -; CDR3: CASSPGRGYNEQFF
J: TRBJ1-2; V: TRBV4-1; size: few; D: -; CDR3: CASSQVQGTNYGYTF
J: TRBJ2-1; V: TRBV6-5; size: -; D: -; CDR3: CASSQDSFEGNEQFF
J: TRBJ2-1; V: TRBV6-5; size: -; D: -; CDR3: CASSRTANEQFF
J: TRBJ1-6; V: TRBV7-2; size: -; D: -; CDR3: CASSSGLGTYSPLHF
J: TRBJ2-7; V: TRBV27; size: -; D: TRBD2; CDR3: CASSLSGRLAAYEQYF
J: TRBJ2-5; V: TRBV7-8; size: -; D: TRBD2; CDR3: CASSLARGTQETQYF
J: TRBJ2-2; V: TRBV28; size: -; D: TRBD2; CDR3: CASIKALAGTGELFF